The 17 T cell receptor beta chains below all came from one sample that was sequenced in a study of cytomegalovirus exposure and HLA in healthy donors. Primers for the PCR totalled 60 Vbeta and 13 Jbeta. Data came from immunoSEQ multiplex PCR; TCRdb stores just in-frame clones and leaves some out. The sample shows approximately 91,000 clones, roughly 60% of them seen only once. Sequencing used PBMCs. Receptor source: a human donor in good health.

This sequence joins TRBV4-2 and TRBJ1-1; a possible D gene is TRBD1 (5 bases). The CDR3 has 16 residues. Germline assignment: CDR1 LGHNA and CDR2 YNFKEQ. V dropped 0 bases and J dropped 0 bases, with 11 bases sitting between them. Here the CDR3 DNA reads TGTGCCAGCAGCCAAGAGGTGGGGCAGCTGAACACTGAAGCTTTCTTT. Its protein product is CASSQEVGQLNTEAFF.

The chain uses TRBV30 and TRBJ2-7, with 10 bases matching TRBD1. V gave up 0 bases and J gave up 3 bases; unmatched junction bases: 8. The CDR3 consists of 16 residues. The germline V gene has CDR1 GTSNPN and CDR2 SVGIG (reference sequence). The CDR3 DNA sequence: TGTGCCTGGAGTGTATACCGGGACAGGGGCAGCTACGAGCAGTACTTC. It translates to CAWSVYRDRGSYEQYF.

The CDR3 DNA reads TGTGCCAGCAGCTTGGGGCCTAATTCACCCCTCCACTTT. This codes for CASSLGPNSPLHF. The V call is TRBV5-8, the J call TRBJ1-6; no clear D. The CDR3 covers 13 residues. V lost 0 bases and J 6 bases, leaving 4 bases between the germline ends. Germline V gene sequence: CDR1 SGHTS, CDR2 YDEGEE.

This CDR3 reads CVRQKNQPQHF. The CDR3 DNA is TGCGTTAGACAGAAGAATCAGCCCCAGCATTTT. The rearrangement joins TRBV20-1 to TRBJ1-5; D possibly corresponds to TRBD1 (5 bases). The CDR3 consists of 11 residues. Germline CDR1 DFQATT, CDR2 SNEGSKA (reference sequence).

The V gene is TRBV30, the J gene TRBJ1-1, with D hard to call. Germline V gives CDR1 GTSNPN, CDR2 SVGIG (reference sequence). V lost 5 bases and J 0 bases, leaving 19 bases between the germline ends. This CDR3 is 16 amino acids long. The chain's CDR3 is CAWASRSFRLNTEAFF. The CDR3, as DNA: TGTGCCTGGGCCAGTCGGAGTTTTAGATTGAACACTGAAGCTTTCTTT.

V gene TRBV7-9 combines with J gene TRBJ2-7, with a possible D match to TRBD2 (5 bases). CDR3 size: 15 residues. The germline V and J ends were trimmed by 5 bases and 3 bases, with 17 bases remaining between them. The germline CDR1 and CDR2 sequences are SEHNR and FQNEAQ (reference sequence). This chain's CDR3 is CASSIHLTRDYEQYF. The CDR3 DNA reads as TGTGCCAGCAGCATACACCTCACTAGAGACTACGAGCAGTACTTC.

The chain's CDR3 is CASSPEQRGYSYNEQFF. The CDR3 region has the DNA TGTGCCAGCTCACCAGAACAGCGGGGGTATTCCTACAATGAGCAGTTCTTC. This chain connects TRBV18 to TRBJ2-1, with 8 bases fitting TRBD2. CDR3 size: 17 residues. Trimming took 2 bases from V and 1 from J; bases not matched to a gene: 7. Germline CDR1 reads KGHSH; CDR2 reads LQKENI.

The chain carries TRBV11-1 and TRBJ2-1; the D gene is possibly TRBD2 (5 bases). V lost 4 bases and J lost 8, with 18 bases in between. This CDR3 has 15 amino acids. From germline, CDR1 is SGHAT and CDR2 FQDESV (reference sequence). DNA of the CDR3: TGTGCCAGCAGCTCGCAACCACTAGGGAGTCATGAGCAGTTCTTC. As protein: CASSSQPLGSHEQFF. The full variable domain, completed using reference TRBV11-1 and TRBJ2-1, is EAEVAQSPRYKITEKSQAVAFWCDPISGHATLYWYRQILGQGPELLVQFQDESVVDDSQLPKDRFSAERLKGVDSTLKIQPAELGDSAMYLCASSSQPLGSHEQFFGPGTRLTVL.

The chain uses TRBV19 and TRBJ2-7, with 7 nucleotides matching TRBD2. The CDR3 extends over 15 amino acids. CDR1 is LNHDA and CDR2 is SQIVND in the germline V gene (reference sequence). With 1 base clipped from V and 3 bases from J, the junction kept 6 bases outside the gene matches. The CDR3 spells CASSIAGGSNYEQYF. In DNA form, the CDR3 reads TGTGCCAGTAGTATAGCGGGGGGTTCCAACTACGAGCAGTACTTC.

The chain carries TRBV18 and TRBJ2-5, with a possible D match to TRBD2 (5 bases). Germline lookup yields CDR1 KGHSH and CDR2 LQKENI. Trimming left V 0 bases short and J 5 bases short, with 16 bases between. The CDR3 has 16 residues. The CDR3 DNA reads as TGTGCCAGCTCACCACCGCTTGGGCTAGCCGGGGAGACCCAGTACTTC. Protein product: CASSPPLGLAGETQYF.

The chain carries TRBV10-3 and TRBJ1-2, with a possible D match to TRBD1 (6 bases). This CDR3 contains 19 residues. Trimming took off 3 bases at V and 0 bases at J, with 23 bases between the two ends. Germline V gene data show CDR1 as ENHRY and CDR2 as SYGVKD. Here the CDR3 DNA reads TGTGCCATCAGTGATAGAAGTCATTTGGGGGCTAAGACTAACTATGGCTACACCTTC. This gives the protein CAISDRSHLGAKTNYGYTF.

J is TRBJ2-7 and V is TRBV7-2, with D hard to call. V lost 1 base and J 6 bases, leaving 13 bases between the germline ends. Germline lookup yields CDR1 SGHTA and CDR2 FQGNSA. The CDR3 runs to 14 residues. The CDR3 region is CASSLERVLSEQYF. DNA of the CDR3: TGTGCCAGCAGCTTAGAACGCGTTTTGAGCGAGCAGTACTTC.

The rearrangement uses TRBV7-2 and TRBJ1-5; 11 bases fit TRBD1. Germline V gene data show CDR1 as SGHTA and CDR2 as FQGNSA. J gave up 7 bases and V 1 base, and 3 bases lay outside the gene matches. CDR3 length equals 15 residues. The CDR3, as DNA: TGTGCCAGCAGCTTAGGGGGGACAGGGGGGCAGCCCCAGCATTTT. Translating it yields CASSLGGTGGQPQHF. The full variable domain, completed using reference TRBV7-2 and TRBJ1-5, is GAGVSQSPSNKVTEKGKDVELRCDPISGHTALYWYRQSLGQGLEFLIYFQGNSAPDKSGLPSDRFSAERTGGSVSTLTIQRTQQEDSAVYLCASSLGGTGGQPQHFGDGTRLSIL.

A few counts support this clone. CDR3 loop: CASSSPLRAGPTYNEQFF. The CDR3 DNA is TGTGCCAGCAGCTCCCCTCTCCGCGCGGGGCCCACCTACAATGAGCAGTTCTTC. J is TRBJ2-1 and V is TRBV13, with TRBD2 as a possible D gene (6 bases). Germline V gives CDR1 PRHDT, CDR2 FYEKMQ (reference sequence). Trimming took 4 bases from V and 2 from J, leaving 21 bases between them. This CDR3 is 18 amino acids long.

V is TRBV29-1 and J is TRBJ2-7, with D possibly being TRBD1 (5 bases). The CDR3 is 14 amino acids. The germline gives CDR1 SQVTM, CDR2 ANQGSEA. Trimming took 3 bases from V and 5 from J, leaving 17 bases between them. The CDR3 DNA follows: TGCAGCGTTGATGGCTTTCAGGGTCTCGACGAGCAGTACTTC. This sequence encodes CSVDGFQGLDEQYF.

The chain links TRBV5-1 to TRBJ2-5; the D is unclear. V dropped 2 bases and J dropped 3 bases, with 5 bases sitting between them. Germline V CDR1 and CDR2: SGHRS, YFSETQ. The CDR3 runs to 12 residues. The CDR3 nucleotides read TGCGCCAGCAGCTTAGGAGAAGAGACCCAGTACTTC. This gives the protein CASSLGEETQYF.

The table lists this clone with a few counts. The chain employs TRBV7-8 and TRBJ2-1; 9 nucleotides agree with TRBD2. Germline-derived CDR1 and CDR2 are SGHVS and FQNEAQ. V was pared by 2 bases and J by 2 bases, with 10 bases of the junction left unmatched. The CDR3 covers 18 residues. In DNA, the CDR3 is TGTGCCAGCAGCTTATACCTCGGGGCGGGGGGGACCTACAATGAGCAGTTCTTC. Translated: CASSLYLGAGGTYNEQFF.